This T cell receptor beta chain came from a study of control samples from healthy donors and cancer patients. Only in-frame clones appear in the TCRdb table, and some are missing; sequencing was by immunoSEQ multiplex PCR. The sample contains approximately 110,000 clones, 90% to 95% of which appear only once. The J segment lost 4 bases and the V segment lost 5 bases, leaving 9 bases of the junction unmatched. CDR3 length: 15 residues. Germline V CDR1 and CDR2: LNHDA, SQIVND (reference sequence). The receptor's source is a young woman in good health. The chain employs TRBV19 and TRBJ2-5; TRBD1 agrees at 8 bases. Material: blood. As DNA, the CDR3 is TGTGCCAGTAGTGCCCGACAGGGGTTTGCAGAGACCCAGTACTTC. Its protein product is CASSARQGFAETQYF. The variable domain in full, completed from reference TRBV19 and TRBJ2-5, reads DGGITQSPKYLFRKEGQNVTLSCEQNLNHDAMYWYRQDPGQGLRLIYYSQIVNDFQKGDIAEGYSVSREKKESFPLTVTSAQKNPTAFYLCASSARQGFAETQYFGPGTRLLVL.